The T cell receptor beta chain described here comes from a study of OX40 agonist ivuxolimab in advanced cancers. Per germline, CDR1 SEHNR and CDR2 FQNEAQ (reference sequence). V lost 5 bases and J lost 1, with 11 bases in between. There are 14 residues in the CDR3. Using immunoSEQ multiplex PCR, the repertoire was profiled, and TCRdb retains in-frame clones only, with some absent. This table has around 66,000 clones, 85% appearing once. Sequenced material: CD4+ or CD8+ T cells sorted from blood, taken in a trial of the OX40 agonist ivuxolimab. The source is an adult with an advanced solid tumor such as melanoma, head and neck, liver or kidney cancer. The rearrangement links TRBV7-9 to TRBJ2-5; D may match TRBD1 or TRBD2 (5 bases each). The CDR3 nucleotides read TGTGCCAGCAGCAACATGAGGGGCCAAGAGACCCAGTACTTC. Protein product: CASSNMRGQETQYF.